The clone carrying this T cell receptor beta chain was seen just once. These data are taken from a study of blood T cell repertoires in COVID-19. Background on the study: Acute and convalescent COVID-19 samples came from the United States, Italy and Spain. The analysed material was cDNA or gDNA that came from T cells, B-cell-depleted T cells, or PBMCs.

J was trimmed by 2 bases and V by 6 bases; bases with no gene match: 11. This CDR3 contains 15 residues. Germline V gene data show CDR1 as DFQATT and CDR2 as SNEGSKA (reference sequence). Authors' processing steps: Reference gene primer amplification yielded estimated nucleated cell counts. This table comes from immunoSEQ multiplex PCR, and its TCRdb copy is limited to in-frame clones, with some not included. V and J calls and clone size are given by that table; D and trimming were obtained from the DNA. The sample carries 210,000 or so clones, around nine tenths recorded once. The chain employs TRBV20-1 and TRBJ2-7; 9 bases match TRBD1. Sample: peripheral blood. This clonotype originated in a man between 40 and 49 years old with acute or convalescent COVID-19. CDR3 sequence: CSASSPGQGAYEQYF. CDR3 nucleotides: TGCAGTGCCAGTTCCCCGGGACAGGGAGCCTACGAGCAGTACTTC.